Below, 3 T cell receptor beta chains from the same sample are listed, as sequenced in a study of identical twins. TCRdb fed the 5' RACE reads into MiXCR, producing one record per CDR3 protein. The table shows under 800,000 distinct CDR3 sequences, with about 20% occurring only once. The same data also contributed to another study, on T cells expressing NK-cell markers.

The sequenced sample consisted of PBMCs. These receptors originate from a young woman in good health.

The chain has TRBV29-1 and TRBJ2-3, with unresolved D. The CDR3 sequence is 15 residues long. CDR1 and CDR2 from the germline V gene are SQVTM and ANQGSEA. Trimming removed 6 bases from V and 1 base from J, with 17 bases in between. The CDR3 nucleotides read TGCAGCGTGGCCCCACTATTTCGGGGCACAGATACGCAGTATTTT. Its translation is CSVAPLFRGTDTQYF.

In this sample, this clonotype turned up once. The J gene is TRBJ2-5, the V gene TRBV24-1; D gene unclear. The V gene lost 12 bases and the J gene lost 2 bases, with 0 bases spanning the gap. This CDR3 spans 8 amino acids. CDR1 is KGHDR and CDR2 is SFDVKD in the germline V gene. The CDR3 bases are TGTGCCCAAGAGACCCAGTACTTC. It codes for CAQETQYF.

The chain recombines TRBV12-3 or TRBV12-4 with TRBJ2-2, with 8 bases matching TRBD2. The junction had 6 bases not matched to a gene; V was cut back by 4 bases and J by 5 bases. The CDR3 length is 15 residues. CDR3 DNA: TGTGCCAGCAGTTCCCCCCCGGGGGGGACCGGGGAGCTGTTTTTT. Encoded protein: CASSSPPGGTGELFF.